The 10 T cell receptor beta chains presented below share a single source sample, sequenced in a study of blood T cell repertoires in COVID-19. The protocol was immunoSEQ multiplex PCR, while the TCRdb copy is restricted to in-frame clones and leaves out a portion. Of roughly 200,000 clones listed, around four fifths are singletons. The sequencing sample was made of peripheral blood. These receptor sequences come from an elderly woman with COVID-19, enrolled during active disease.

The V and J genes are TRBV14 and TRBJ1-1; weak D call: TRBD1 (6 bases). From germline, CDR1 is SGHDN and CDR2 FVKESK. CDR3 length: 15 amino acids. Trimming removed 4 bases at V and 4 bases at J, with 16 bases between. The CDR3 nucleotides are TGTGCCAGCAGCCCACAGGGTTTAAGGGGCACTGAAGCTTTCTTT. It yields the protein CASSPQGLRGTEAFF.

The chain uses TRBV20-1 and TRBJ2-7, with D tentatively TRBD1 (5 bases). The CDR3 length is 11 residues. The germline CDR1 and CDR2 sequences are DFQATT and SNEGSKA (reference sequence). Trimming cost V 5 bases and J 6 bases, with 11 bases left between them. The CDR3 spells CSAPRGFEQYF. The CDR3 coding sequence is TGCAGTGCTCCAAGGGGCTTCGAGCAGTACTTC.

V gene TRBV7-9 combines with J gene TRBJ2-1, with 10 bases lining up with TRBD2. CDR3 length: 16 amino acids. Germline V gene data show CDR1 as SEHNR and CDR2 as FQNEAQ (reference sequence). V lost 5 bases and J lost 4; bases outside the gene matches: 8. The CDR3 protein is CASSPPGSGGYNEQFF. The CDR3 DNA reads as TGTGCCAGCAGCCCCCCGGGTAGCGGGGGGTACAATGAGCAGTTCTTC.

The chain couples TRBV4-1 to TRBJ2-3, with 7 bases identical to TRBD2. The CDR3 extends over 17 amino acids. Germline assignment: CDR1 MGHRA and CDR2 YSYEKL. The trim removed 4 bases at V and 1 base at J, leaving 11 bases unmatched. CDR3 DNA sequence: TGCGCCAGCAGCCTGGTTCAGAGGAGCGGGGGCACAGATACGCAGTATTTT. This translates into CASSLVQRSGGTDTQYF.

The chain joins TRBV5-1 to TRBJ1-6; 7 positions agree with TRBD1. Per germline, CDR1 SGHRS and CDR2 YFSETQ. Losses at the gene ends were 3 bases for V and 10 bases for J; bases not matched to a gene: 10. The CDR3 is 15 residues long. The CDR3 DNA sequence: TGCGCCAGCAGCTACTCAGGGGACAGTTCCTCACCCCTCCACTTT. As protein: CASSYSGDSSSPLHF.

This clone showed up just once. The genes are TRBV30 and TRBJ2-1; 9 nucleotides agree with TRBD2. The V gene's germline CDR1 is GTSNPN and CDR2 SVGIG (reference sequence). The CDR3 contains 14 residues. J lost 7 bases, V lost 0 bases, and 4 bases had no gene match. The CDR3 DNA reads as TGTGCCTGGAGTGTAGCGGGGGGCGGGAATGAGCAGTTCTTC. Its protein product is CAWSVAGGGNEQFF.

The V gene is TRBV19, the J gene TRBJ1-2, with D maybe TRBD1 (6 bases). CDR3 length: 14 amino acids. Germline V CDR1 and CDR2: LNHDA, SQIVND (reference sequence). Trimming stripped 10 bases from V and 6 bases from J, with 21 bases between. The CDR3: CAIHQSGGADGYTF. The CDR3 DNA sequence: TGTGCCATCCATCAATCCGGGGGGGCTGATGGCTACACCTTC.

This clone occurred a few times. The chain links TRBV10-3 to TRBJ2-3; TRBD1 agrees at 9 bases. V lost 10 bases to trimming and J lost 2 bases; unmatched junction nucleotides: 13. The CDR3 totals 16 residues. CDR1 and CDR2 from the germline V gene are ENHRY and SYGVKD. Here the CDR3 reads CATTQTGTGPTDTQYF. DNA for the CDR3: TGTGCCACAACTCAGACCGGGACAGGGCCCACAGATACGCAGTATTTT.

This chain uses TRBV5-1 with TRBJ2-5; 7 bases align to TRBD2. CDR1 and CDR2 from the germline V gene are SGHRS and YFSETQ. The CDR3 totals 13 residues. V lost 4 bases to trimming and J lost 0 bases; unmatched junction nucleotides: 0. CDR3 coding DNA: TGCGCCAGCAGCGGGGGGGACCAAGAGACCCAGTACTTC. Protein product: CASSGGDQETQYF.

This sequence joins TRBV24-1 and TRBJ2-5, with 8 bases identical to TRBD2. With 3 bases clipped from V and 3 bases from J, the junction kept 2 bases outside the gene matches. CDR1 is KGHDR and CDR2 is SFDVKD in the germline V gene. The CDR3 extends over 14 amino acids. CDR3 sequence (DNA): TGTGCCACCAGTGATCTGCGGGGGGAAGAGACCCAGTACTTC. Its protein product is CATSDLRGEETQYF.